This TCR beta chain was sequenced during a study of early T cells in non-severe SARS-CoV-2 infection. Background on the study: Sequencing of unsorted whole blood was done on bulk RNA, leaving chains unpaired.

Separate cDNA molecules each had unique molecular identifiers attached to them. TCRdb processed the 5' RACE reads anew with MiXCR; each CDR3 protein has one entry. The table lists roughly 100,000 distinct CDR3 sequences, about 12% of them singletons. CDR3 length: 14 residues. CDR1 and CDR2 (germline): DFQATT, SNEGSKA (reference sequence). Trimming pared 1 base from V and 6 bases from J, leaving 13 bases between. The rearrangement links TRBV20-1 to TRBJ2-4, with D maybe TRBD1 (6 bases). The TCR comes from an adult who was a healthcare worker with PCR-confirmed SARS-CoV-2 infection or an uninfected control (not recorded which). The specimen comprised whole blood, sampled at baseline. CDR3 nucleotide sequence: TGCAGTGCTAGAGTCGGACAGTCGGGAAACATTCAGTACTTC. This translates into CSARVGQSGNIQYF.